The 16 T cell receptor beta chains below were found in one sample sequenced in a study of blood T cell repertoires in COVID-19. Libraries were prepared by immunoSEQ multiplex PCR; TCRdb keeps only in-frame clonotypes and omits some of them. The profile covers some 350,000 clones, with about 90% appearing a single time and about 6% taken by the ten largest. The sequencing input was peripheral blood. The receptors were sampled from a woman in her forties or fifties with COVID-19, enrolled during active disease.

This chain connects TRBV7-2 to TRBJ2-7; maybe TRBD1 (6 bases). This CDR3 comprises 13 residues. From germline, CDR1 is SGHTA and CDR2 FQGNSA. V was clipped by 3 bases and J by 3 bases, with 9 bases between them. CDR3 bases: TGTGCCAGCAGCTTCAACAGGGTCTACGAGCAGTACTTC. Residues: CASSFNRVYEQYF.

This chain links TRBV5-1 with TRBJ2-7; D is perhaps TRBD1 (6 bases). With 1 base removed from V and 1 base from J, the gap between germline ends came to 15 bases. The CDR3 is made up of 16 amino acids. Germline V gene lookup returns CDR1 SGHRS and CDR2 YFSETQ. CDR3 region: CASSLSFSGQSYEQYF. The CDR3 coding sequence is TGCGCCAGCAGCTTGAGTTTTTCGGGACAATCCTACGAGCAGTACTTC.

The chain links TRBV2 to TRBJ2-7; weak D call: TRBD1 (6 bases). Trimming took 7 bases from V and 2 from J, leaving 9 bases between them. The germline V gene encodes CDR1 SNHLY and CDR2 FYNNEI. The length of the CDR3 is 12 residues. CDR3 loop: CASTQGPYEQYF. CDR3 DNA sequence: TGTGCCAGCACACAGGGTCCCTACGAGCAGTACTTC.

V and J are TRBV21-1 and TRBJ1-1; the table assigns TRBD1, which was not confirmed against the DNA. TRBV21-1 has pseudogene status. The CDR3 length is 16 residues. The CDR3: CASSKASGQLNTEAFF. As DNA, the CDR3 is TGTGCCAGCAGCAAAGCTTCGGGACAGTTGAACACTGAAGCTTTCTTT.

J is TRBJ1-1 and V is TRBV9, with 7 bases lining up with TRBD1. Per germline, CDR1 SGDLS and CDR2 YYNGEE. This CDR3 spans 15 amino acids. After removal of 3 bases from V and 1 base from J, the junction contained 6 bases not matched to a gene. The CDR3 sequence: CASSANTGANTEAFF. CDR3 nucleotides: TGTGCCAGCAGCGCAAACACAGGGGCGAACACTGAAGCTTTCTTT.

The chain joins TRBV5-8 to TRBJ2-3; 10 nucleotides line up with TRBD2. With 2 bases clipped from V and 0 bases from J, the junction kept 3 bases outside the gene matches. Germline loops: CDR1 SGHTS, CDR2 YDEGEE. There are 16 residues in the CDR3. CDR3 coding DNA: TGTGCCAGCAGCTTATTAGCGGGGGGAAGCACAGATACGCAGTATTTT. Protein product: CASSLLAGGSTDTQYF.

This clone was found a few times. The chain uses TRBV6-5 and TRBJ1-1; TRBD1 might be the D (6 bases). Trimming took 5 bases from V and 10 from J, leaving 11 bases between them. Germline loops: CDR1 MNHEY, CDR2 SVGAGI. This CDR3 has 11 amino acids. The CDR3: CASSHQGGAFF. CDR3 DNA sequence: TGTGCCAGCAGTCACCAAGGGGGAGCTTTCTTT.

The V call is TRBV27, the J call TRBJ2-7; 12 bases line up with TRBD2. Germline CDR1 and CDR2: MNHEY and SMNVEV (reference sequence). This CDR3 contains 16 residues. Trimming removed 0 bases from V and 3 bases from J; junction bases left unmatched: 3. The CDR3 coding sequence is TGTGCCAGCAGTTTATCGTTGACTAGCGGGAGCTACGAGCAGTACTTC. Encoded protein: CASSLSLTSGSYEQYF.

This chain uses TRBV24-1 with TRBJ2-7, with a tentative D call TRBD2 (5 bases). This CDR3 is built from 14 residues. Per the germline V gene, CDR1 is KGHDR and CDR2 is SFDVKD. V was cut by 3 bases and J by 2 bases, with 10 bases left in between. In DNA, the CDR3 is TGTGCCACCAGTGATCCTCAGCGGACCTACGAGCAGTACTTC. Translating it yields CATSDPQRTYEQYF.

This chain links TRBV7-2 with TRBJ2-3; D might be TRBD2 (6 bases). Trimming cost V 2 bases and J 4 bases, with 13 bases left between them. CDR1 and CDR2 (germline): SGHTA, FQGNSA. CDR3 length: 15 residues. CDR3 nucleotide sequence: TGTGCCAGCAGCTTACGTCCGGGAGAGTCAGATACGCAGTATTTT. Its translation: CASSLRPGESDTQYF.

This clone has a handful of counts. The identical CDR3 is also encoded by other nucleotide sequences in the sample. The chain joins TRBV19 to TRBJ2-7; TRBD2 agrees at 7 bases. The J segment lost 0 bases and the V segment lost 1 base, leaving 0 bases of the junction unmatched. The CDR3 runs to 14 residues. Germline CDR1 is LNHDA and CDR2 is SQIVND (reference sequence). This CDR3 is CASSIGGSSYEQYF. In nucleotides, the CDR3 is TGTGCCAGTAGTATAGGCGGGAGCTCCTACGAGCAGTACTTC. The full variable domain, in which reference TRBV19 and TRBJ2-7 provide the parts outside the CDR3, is DGGITQSPKYLFRKEGQNVTLSCEQNLNHDAMYWYRQDPGQGLRLIYYSQIVNDFQKGDIAEGYSVSREKKESFPLTVTSAQKNPTAFYLCASSIGGSSYEQYFGPGTRLTVT.

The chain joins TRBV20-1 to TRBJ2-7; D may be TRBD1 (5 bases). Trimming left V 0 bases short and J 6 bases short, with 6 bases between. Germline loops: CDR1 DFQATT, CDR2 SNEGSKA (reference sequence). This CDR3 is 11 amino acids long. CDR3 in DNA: TGCAGTGCTAGAGAAGGGGCCGAGCAGTACTTC. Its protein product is CSAREGAEQYF.

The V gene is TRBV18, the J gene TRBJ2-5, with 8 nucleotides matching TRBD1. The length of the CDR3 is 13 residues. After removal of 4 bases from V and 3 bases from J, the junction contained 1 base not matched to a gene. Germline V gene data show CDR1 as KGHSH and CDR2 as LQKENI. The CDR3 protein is CASSQQGEETQYF. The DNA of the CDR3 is TGTGCCAGCTCACAACAGGGGGAAGAGACCCAGTACTTC.

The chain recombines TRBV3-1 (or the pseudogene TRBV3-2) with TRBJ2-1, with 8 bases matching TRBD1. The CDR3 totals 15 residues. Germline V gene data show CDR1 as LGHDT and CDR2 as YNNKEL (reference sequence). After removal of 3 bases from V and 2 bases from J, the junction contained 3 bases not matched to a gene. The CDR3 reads CASSHPQGAYNEQFF. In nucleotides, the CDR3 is TGTGCCAGCAGCCACCCACAGGGGGCCTACAATGAGCAGTTCTTC.

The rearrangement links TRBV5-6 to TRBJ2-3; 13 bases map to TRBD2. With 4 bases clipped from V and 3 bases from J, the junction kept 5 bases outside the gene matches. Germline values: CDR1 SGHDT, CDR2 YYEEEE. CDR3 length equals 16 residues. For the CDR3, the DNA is TGTGCCAGCAGCCTAAGGACTAGCGGGAGTACAGATACGCAGTATTTT. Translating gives CASSLRTSGSTDTQYF.

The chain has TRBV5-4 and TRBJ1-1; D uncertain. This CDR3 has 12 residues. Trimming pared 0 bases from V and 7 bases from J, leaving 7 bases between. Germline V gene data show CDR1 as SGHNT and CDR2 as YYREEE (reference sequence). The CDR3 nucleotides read TGTGCCAGCAGCTTGGGAGGTATTGAAGCTTTCTTT. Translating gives CASSLGGIEAFF.